This TCR beta chain was profiled in a study of graft-versus-host responses after intestinal transplantation. Some clones are missing from TCRdb's copy, which holds only in-frame ones; the method was immunoSEQ multiplex PCR. The top ten clones hold about 0.75% of a sample with about 14,000 clones, around 94% of them seen once. The CDR3 is 13 residues long. Germline V gene lookup returns CDR1 SSHAT and CDR2 FNYEAQ (reference sequence). Findings of the study overall: Early post-transplant HvG declines tracked with peak circulating GvH clone levels.

In the case of this clone: The antigen is not known. The junction does not match germline at one end; this may be a read error.

The rearrangement links TRBV7-7 to TRBJ2-3; D is undetermined. The TCR originated in a human patient who received an intestinal transplant, so some T cells may come from the graft donor. Sequencing was performed on PBMCs, taken 9 days after transplant. CDR3 DNA: TGTGCTAGCAGCTTAGAAGAGGCAGATACGCAGTATTTT. It is translated as CASSLEEADTQYF.